The 5 T cell receptor beta chains in this list originate from one sample, sequenced in a study of cytomegalovirus exposure and HLA in healthy donors. Primers included in the PCR were 60 Vbeta and 13 Jbeta primers. This table comes from immunoSEQ multiplex PCR, and its TCRdb copy is limited to in-frame clones, with some not included. The sample shows 150,000 to 200,000 clones, approximately 79% of them seen only once. Material: PBMCs. These receptors all come from a man aged 35 to 55 in good health and CMV-seropositive.

The chain carries TRBV10-3 and TRBJ2-7, with no clear D. The germline V and J ends were trimmed by 6 bases and 12 bases, with 18 bases remaining between them. Germline CDR1 reads ENHRY; CDR2 reads SYGVKD. This CDR3 is 12 amino acids long. CDR3: CAISLASFPLYF. The DNA for the CDR3 is TGTGCCATCAGCCTCGCGTCCTTCCCGCTGTACTTC.

This clone was observed a single time. The V and J genes are TRBV5-8 and TRBJ1-1; possible D gene TRBD1, 6 bases. Looked up from germline, CDR1 is SGHTS and CDR2 is YDEGEE. The CDR3 runs 13 residues. Between the trimmed V and J ends, which lost 2 bases and 7 bases, there was a span of 12 bases. CDR3 DNA: TGTGCCAGCAGCTTACAGGGCTCCCTTGAAGCTTTCTTT. This gives the protein CASSLQGSLEAFF.

This clone was counted a few times. One end of the junction does not line up with germline, which may come from a read error. This chain connects TRBV30 to TRBJ1-2; maybe TRBD1 (6 bases). Per germline, CDR1 GTSNPN and CDR2 SVGIG (reference sequence). The CDR3 contains 14 residues. The CDR3 DNA reads as TGTGCCTGGAGGACGGGAAGGGGGATCTATAGCTACACCTTC. Residues: CAWRTGRGIYSYTF. Together with reference TRBV30 and TRBJ1-2, the CDR3 gives the full variable domain: SQTIHQWPATLVQPVGSPLSLECTVEGTSNPNLYWYRQAAGRGLQLLFYSVGIGQISSEVPQNLSASRPQDRQFILSSKKLLLSDSGFYLCAWRTGRGIYSYTFGSGTRLTVV.

The chain joins TRBV11-2 to TRBJ2-1; 12 nucleotides agree with TRBD2. J lost 10 bases, V lost 2 bases, and 6 bases had no gene match. Germline lookup yields CDR1 SGHAT and CDR2 FQNNGV. CDR3 length equals 15 residues. The CDR3, as DNA: TGTGCCAGCAGCTTACGAACTAGCGGGGGGCGCGAGCAGTTCTTC. Its protein is CASSLRTSGGREQFF.

The sample holds one count of this clone. The chain joins TRBV7-2 to TRBJ1-6; tentative D call: TRBD1 (6 bases). The V end was cut by 5 bases, the J end by 7 bases, with 12 bases between. Germline V CDR1 and CDR2: SGHTA, FQGNSA. The CDR3 covers 14 residues. The CDR3, as DNA: TGTGCCAGCAGCCAGGGGAGAGGCAATTCACCCCTCCACTTT. This codes for CASSQGRGNSPLHF.